This T cell receptor (beta chain) was documented in a study of liver allograft versus peripheral blood T cells. Study background: Comparative analysis was performed on T cell receptor repertoires from transplanted livers and from recipients' peripheral blood.

CDR1 and CDR2 (germline): SGHDT, YYEEEE. The CDR3 is made up of 12 amino acids. Using its own MiXCR run on the reads, TCRdb lists one record per CDR3 protein. The sample has fewer than 2,000 distinct CDR3 sequences, around 16% seen once. Study-level results: Reportedly, liver allograft T cell receptor repertoires differed from peripheral blood ones.

Details on this clonotype: Its antigen remains unidentified. A much larger clone differs from this one at a single base, so this may be a read error.

This chain joins TRBV5-6 and TRBJ2-7; D might be TRBD2 (6 bases). This TCR was sampled from a human patient who had a liver transplant. The graft donor may account for some of the T cells. The CDR3 nucleotides are TGTGTCAGCAGCTTGCGGGGCTACGAGCAGTACTTC. Translation gives CVSSLRGYEQYF. Full variable domain (remainder filled in from reference TRBV5-6 and TRBJ2-7): DAGVTQSPTHLIKTRGQQVTLRCSPKSGHDTVSWYQQALGQGPQFIFQYYEEEERQRGNFPDRFSGHQFPNYSSELNVNALLLGDSALYLCVSSLRGYEQYFGPGTRLTVT.